A single sample gave rise to the 24 T cell receptor beta chains below, sequenced in a study of T-cell memory formation after mild COVID-19. TCRdb independently ran MiXCR on the 5' RACE reads; one entry per CDR3 protein. The sample has approximately 500,000 distinct CDR3 sequences, around 25% seen once. The specimen sequenced was PBMCs or a T cell subset sorted from them (not recorded which). These receptors were obtained from an adult woman who had mild COVID-19 (a few samples of this study predate the infection). Cell type and time point are not known.

The chain couples TRBV4-1 to TRBJ2-2, with 10 bases fitting TRBD2. Germline loops: CDR1 MGHRA, CDR2 YSYEKL. The CDR3 covers 19 residues. With 4 bases clipped from V and 0 bases from J, the junction kept 11 bases outside the gene matches. This chain's CDR3 is CASSPSSGGLIANTGELFF. The CDR3 bases are TGCGCCAGCAGCCCGTCTAGCGGGGGCCTGATCGCGAACACCGGGGAGCTGTTTTTT.

In its sample, this clonotype was seen a few times. The chain is built from TRBV20-1 and TRBJ2-7; 11 bases align to TRBD2. The CDR3 runs to 14 residues. J lost 5 bases, V lost 3 bases, and 6 bases had no gene match. Germline loops: CDR1 DFQATT, CDR2 SNEGSKA (reference sequence). The CDR3 protein is CSASRGTSGHEQYF. The CDR3 DNA sequence: TGCAGTGCTAGCCGCGGGACTAGCGGTCACGAGCAGTACTTC.

This clonotype was recorded a few times. One end of the junction fails to match germline, which may point to a read error. The genes are TRBV30 and TRBJ2-6, with D maybe TRBD1 (6 bases). The germline CDR1 and CDR2 sequences are GTSNPN and SVGIG (reference sequence). CDR3 size: 15 residues. The CDR3 here is CAYRALGSGANVLTF. In nucleotides, the CDR3 is TGCGCTTACAGGGCACTCGGGTCTGGGGCCAACGTCCTGACTTTC.

In its sample, this clonotype was seen a few times. The CDR3 DNA is TGTGCCAGCAGGGGGGAGTATAGCAATCAGCCCCAGCATTTT. Protein: CASRGEYSNQPQHF. The chain links TRBV12-3 or TRBV12-4 to TRBJ1-5; D may be TRBD1 (5 bases). The CDR3 is made up of 14 amino acids. Deletions cut 6 bases from V and 0 bases from J, with 9 bases between.

This clonotype was seen only a few times. The chain has TRBV7-2 and TRBJ2-3; 8 bases map to TRBD2. The CDR3 is 17 amino acids. Germline values: CDR1 SGHTA, CDR2 FQGNSA. After removal of 1 base from V and 4 bases from J, the junction contained 10 bases not matched to a gene. CDR3 loop: CASSLVRGATPADTQYF. DNA of the CDR3: TGTGCCAGCAGCTTAGTGCGGGGGGCTACCCCCGCAGATACGCAGTATTTT.

A few counts support this clonotype. CDR3 sequence: CASRHTSGGLYEQYF. Written as DNA, the CDR3 is TGTGCCAGCAGACACACTAGCGGGGGGCTCTACGAGCAGTACTTC. This chain connects TRBV7-3 to TRBJ2-7; the match to TRBD2 covers 12 bases. This CDR3 has 15 residues. V lost 6 bases to trimming and J lost 3 bases; unmatched junction nucleotides: 6. CDR1 is SGHTA, CDR2 FQGTGA, per germline. The full variable domain, in which reference TRBV7-3 and TRBJ2-7 provide the parts outside the CDR3, is GAGVSQTPSNKVTEKGKYVELRCDPISGHTALYWYRQSLGQGPEFLIYFQGTGAADDSGLPNDRFFAVRPEGSVSTLKIQRTERGDSAVYLCASRHTSGGLYEQYFGPGTRLTVT.

This clonotype turned up a few times. V usage is TRBV7-9 and J usage is TRBJ1-1, with 8 bases fitting TRBD1. J gave up 4 bases and V 4 bases, and 5 bases lay outside the gene matches. The CDR3 loop spans 14 amino acids. Per germline, CDR1 SEHNR and CDR2 FQNEAQ (reference sequence). The CDR3 bases are TGTGCCAGCAGCTCGGACAGGGATCGCACTGAAGCTTTCTTT. Residues: CASSSDRDRTEAFF.

This clonotype was seen only a few times. This chain links TRBV4-1 with TRBJ1-2; D might be TRBD1 (5 bases). V lost 5 bases, J lost 4 bases, and 11 bases lay in between. Germline V lookup: CDR1 MGHRA, CDR2 YSYEKL. The CDR3 has 13 residues. The CDR3 loop is CASSLGARYGYTF. CDR3 coding DNA: TGCGCCAGCAGCTTAGGGGCGCGCTATGGCTACACCTTC.

The chain is built from TRBV7-2 and TRBJ2-1; TRBD1 matches at 7 bases. Looked up from germline, CDR1 is SGHTA and CDR2 is FQGNSA. This CDR3 region has 14 residues. Trimming at V came to 5 bases and at J to 5 bases, leaving 6 bases not matched to a gene. The CDR3 sequence is CASSPTGLHNEQFF. CDR3 DNA: TGTGCCAGCAGCCCGACAGGGTTACACAATGAGCAGTTCTTC.

The V and J genes are TRBV12-3 or TRBV12-4 and TRBJ2-5, with TRBD2 identical over 7 bases. This CDR3 region has 14 residues. V shed 4 bases and J 1 base; nucleotides not matched to a gene: 3. The CDR3 nucleotides are TGTGCCAGCAGTTGGGCTAGCGGCCAAGAGACCCAGTACTTC. Protein: CASSWASGQETQYF.

The chain combines TRBV7-2 with TRBJ2-1; 9 bases align to TRBD2. Trimming cost V 6 bases and J 0 bases; bases outside gene matches: 27. Germline CDR1 and CDR2: SGHTA and FQGNSA. The CDR3 contains 23 residues. CDR3 loop: CASSGRQGREGGRESGSYNEQFF. The CDR3 DNA sequence: TGTGCCAGCAGTGGTCGACAGGGTCGAGAGGGCGGGAGGGAGTCGGGCTCCTACAATGAGCAGTTCTTC.

The sample holds a few counts of this clonotype. The gene calls are TRBV9 and TRBJ2-2, with 7 nucleotides matching TRBD1. Germline V gene lookup returns CDR1 SGDLS and CDR2 YYNGEE. The CDR3 contains 16 residues. V lost 4 bases and J lost 4; bases outside the gene matches: 10. The CDR3 protein is CASSPQRGLGTGELFF. CDR3 bases: TGTGCCAGCAGCCCTCAGAGGGGGCTCGGCACCGGGGAGCTGTTTTTT.

This clonotype was observed a few times. The chain joins TRBV5-6 to TRBJ2-4; D is unresolved. The CDR3 is 13 residues long. In germline, CDR1 is SGHDT, CDR2 YYEEEE. Trimming removed 3 bases at V and 7 bases at J, with 11 bases between. DNA of the CDR3: TGTGCCAGCAGCTCTAAAGCCGGGAACATTCAGTACTTC. Translated: CASSSKAGNIQYF.

Notes on this clonotype: The final CDR3 position lacks the conserved phenylalanine or tryptophan, pointing to a likely read error. The DNA is left out, because the CDR3 cannot be placed on it with certainty; the CDR3 is given as TCRdb lists it. V is TRBV2 and J is TRBJ1-2. CDR1 is SNHLY and CDR2 is FYNNEI in the germline V gene. The CDR3 contains 15 residues when both ends are counted. Here the CDR3 reads CASSEAYPKQDSRGY.

The chain uses TRBV24-1 and TRBJ2-3; 13 bases line up with TRBD2. Germline trimming cut 6 bases from V and 4 bases from J; bases unmatched to any gene: 6. The CDR3 has 16 residues. Germline V CDR1 and CDR2: KGHDR, SFDVKD. The CDR3 bases are TGTGCCACCAGTTGGACTAGCGGGAGTGGGGCAGATACGCAGTATTTT. As protein: CATSWTSGSGADTQYF.

This clonotype was picked up many times. This rearrangement joins TRBV6-5 to TRBJ2-6; D not certain. Trimming took 0 bases from V and 4 from J, leaving 10 bases between them. The CDR3 is 16 amino acids. Germline V gene lookup returns CDR1 MNHEY and CDR2 SVGAGI. The CDR3 DNA sequence: TGTGCCAGCAGTTACTCGTCGGATAGAGGGGCCAACGTCCTGACTTTC. As protein: CASSYSSDRGANVLTF.

This clonotype was seen a few times. The gene calls are TRBV7-9 and TRBJ2-7; weak D call: TRBD2 (7 bases). This CDR3 region has 14 residues. Trimming pared 4 bases from V and 1 base from J, leaving 11 bases between. Per germline, CDR1 SEHNR and CDR2 FQNEAQ (reference sequence). The CDR3 nucleotides are TGTGCCAGCAGCTACCGGGGGGCTTCCTACGAGCAGTACTTC. This translates into CASSYRGASYEQYF.

V and J are TRBV7-8 and TRBJ2-7, with D unclear. Germline V gene lookup returns CDR1 SGHVS and CDR2 FQNEAQ. This CDR3 is 15 amino acids long. V was pared by 1 base and J by 4 bases, with 14 bases between. CDR3 bases: TGTGCCAGCAGCTTAGGCGTCTGGAGCTCGTACGAGCAGTACTTC. Amino acid sequence: CASSLGVWSSYEQYF.

This clonotype was found a few times. The chain recombines TRBV24-1 with TRBJ1-1, with D hard to call. In germline, CDR1 is KGHDR, CDR2 SFDVKD. CDR3 length equals 12 residues. V was clipped by 6 bases and J by 10 bases, with 14 bases between them. CDR3 nucleotide sequence: TGTGCCACCAGTCATGAGGGCTCGGGAGCTTTCTTT. Its protein is CATSHEGSGAFF.

This clonotype was observed a handful of times. The V and J genes are TRBV5-1 and TRBJ2-5, with a possible D match to TRBD1 (5 bases). This CDR3 is 13 amino acids long. Looked up from germline, CDR1 is SGHRS and CDR2 is YFSETQ. Trimming removed 4 bases at V and 5 bases at J, with 12 bases between. Written as DNA, the CDR3 is TGCGCCAGCAGCGAGGACATCAGGGAGACCCAGTACTTC. Translation gives CASSEDIRETQYF.

The chain joins TRBV27 to TRBJ2-3; 10 bases are a match to TRBD1. This CDR3 has 15 residues. CDR1 and CDR2 (germline): MNHEY, SMNVEV (reference sequence). V lost 1 base, J lost 9 bases, and 7 bases stayed unmatched. DNA of the CDR3: TGTGCCAGCAGTTTATACTTAGGACAGGGGGTAACGCAGTATTTT. This translates into CASSLYLGQGVTQYF.

In its sample, this clonotype was seen a few times. The rearrangement links TRBV24-1 to TRBJ2-1; D tentatively fits TRBD1 or TRBD2 (5 bases each). This CDR3 has 15 residues. Germline loops: CDR1 KGHDR, CDR2 SFDVKD. V gave up 5 bases and J gave up 8 bases, with 18 bases separating them. The CDR3 DNA reads as TGTGCCACCAGTGCCGTACCGGGGCCCCTCGATGAGCAGTTCTTC. The encoded protein is CATSAVPGPLDEQFF.

V is TRBV9 and J is TRBJ2-2, with D unresolved. Germline V CDR1 and CDR2: SGDLS, YYNGEE. The CDR3 runs to 14 residues. Between the trimmed V and J ends, which lost 0 bases and 3 bases, there was a span of 6 bases. The CDR3, as DNA: TGTGCCAGCAGCGTAGTAGATGACACCGGGGAGCTGTTTTTT. This codes for CASSVVDDTGELFF.

The chain recombines TRBV9 with TRBJ2-2; 7 bases are shared with TRBD1. This CDR3 is 15 amino acids long. The trim removed 3 bases at V and 1 base at J, leaving 3 bases unmatched. The germline V gene encodes CDR1 SGDLS and CDR2 YYNGEE. The CDR3, as DNA: TGTGCCAGCAGCGCAGGGGGTGTGAACACCGGGGAGCTGTTTTTT. It yields the protein CASSAGGVNTGELFF.